This TCR beta chain is drawn from a study of shared clonotypes between healthy human individuals. Background on the study: The cohort comprised a couple of women and a few men. Their ages spanned 18 to 49 years.

Points on this clone: Its antigen is undetermined.

Study-level points and caveats: Generation of non-shared clonotypes was less probable than generation of clonotypes shared by all four donors.

Sequenced by immunoSEQ multiplex PCR; TCRdb stores in-frame clones only, minus some. The sample carries around 2.3 million clones, approximately 96% recorded once. The CDR3 sequence is 15 residues long. Donors comprised healthy HIV-negative adults lacking recent acute infections or vaccinations. Sequencing was performed on naive CD4+ T cells sorted from blood. The subset here: CD45RA+ positively selected. The sequence was collected from a man aged 18 to 35 in good health. V usage is TRBV12-2 and J usage is TRBJ1-6. TRBV12-2 is a pseudogene segment. CDR3 sequence reads: CASRTSRQGNSPLHF. CDR3 bases: TGTGCAAGTCGAACCTCGCGGCAAGGTAATTCACCCCTCCACTTT.